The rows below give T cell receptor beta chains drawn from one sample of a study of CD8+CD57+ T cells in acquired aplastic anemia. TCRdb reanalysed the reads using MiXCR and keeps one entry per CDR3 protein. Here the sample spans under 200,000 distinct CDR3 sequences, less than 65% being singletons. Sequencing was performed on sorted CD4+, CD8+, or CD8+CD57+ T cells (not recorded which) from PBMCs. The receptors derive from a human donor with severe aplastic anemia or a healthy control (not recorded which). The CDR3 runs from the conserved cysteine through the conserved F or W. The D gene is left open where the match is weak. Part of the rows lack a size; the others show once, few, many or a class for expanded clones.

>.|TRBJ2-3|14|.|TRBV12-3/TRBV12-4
CVSRLTLATDTQYF
TGTGTCAGCAGATTGACCTTGGCCACAGATACGCAGTATTTT
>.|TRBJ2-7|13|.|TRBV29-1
CSAFRDPSYEQYF
TGCAGTGCTTTCCGGGACCCCTCCTACGAGCAGTACTTC
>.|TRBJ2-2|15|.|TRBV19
CATTRDWPNTGELFF
TGTGCCACCACTAGGGACTGGCCGAACACCGGGGAGCTGTTTTTT
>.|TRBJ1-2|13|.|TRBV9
CASSPGNTYGYTF
TGTGCCAGCAGCCCTGGGAATACCTATGGCTACACCTTT
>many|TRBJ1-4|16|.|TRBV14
CASSQGGEGLNEKLFF
TGTGCCAGCAGCCAAGGCGGGGAAGGACTTAATGAAAAACTGTTTTTT
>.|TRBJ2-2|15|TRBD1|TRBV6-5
CASSPQGAGTGELFF
TGTGCCAGCAGTCCACAGGGGGCGGGCACCGGGGAGCTGTTTTTT
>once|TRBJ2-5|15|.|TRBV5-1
CASSLMGLTQETQYF
TGCGCCAGCAGCTTGATGGGACTTACCCAAGAGACCCAGTACTTC
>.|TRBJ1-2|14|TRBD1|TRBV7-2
CASSLALTGDGYTF
TGTGCCAGCAGCTTAGCCTTAACAGGGGACGGCTACACCTTC
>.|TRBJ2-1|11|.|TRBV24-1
CATQIGYEQFF
TGTGCCACCCAAATCGGATATGAGCAGTTCTTC
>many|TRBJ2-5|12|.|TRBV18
CASSQYQETQYF
TGTGCCAGCTCACAGTACCAAGAGACCCAGTACTTC
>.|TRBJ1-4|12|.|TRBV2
CASKTTSEKLFF
TGTGCCAGCAAGACAACTTCCGAAAAACTGTTTTTT
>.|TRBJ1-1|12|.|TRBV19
CASSPERGVAFF
TGTGCCAGTAGTCCAGAGCGGGGGGTAGCTTTCTTT
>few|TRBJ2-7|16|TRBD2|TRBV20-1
CSARDPGLLAGIEQYF
TGCAGTGCTAGAGATCCTGGGCTCCTAGCGGGGATTGAGCAGTACTTC
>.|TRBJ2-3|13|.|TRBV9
CASSQGGADTQYF
TGTGCCAGCAGCCAAGGCGGCGCAGATACGCAGTATTTT
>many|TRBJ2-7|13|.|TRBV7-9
CASSSTSSYEQYF
TGTGCCAGCAGCTCTACGAGCTCCTACGAGCAGTACTTC
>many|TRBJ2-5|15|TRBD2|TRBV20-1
CSARGAGLASETQYF
TGCAGTGCTAGAGGGGCAGGACTAGCGTCAGAGACCCAGTACTTC
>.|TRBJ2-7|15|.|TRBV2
CASSDGTMDSYEQYF
TGTGCCAGCAGTGACGGGACAATGGACTCCTACGAGCAGTACTTC
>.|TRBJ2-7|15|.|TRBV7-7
CASSFHRDRGYEQYF
TGTGCCAGCAGCTTCCACAGGGATCGAGGTTACGAGCAGTACTTC
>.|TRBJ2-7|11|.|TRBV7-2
CASTADYEQYF
TGTGCCAGCACGGCGGACTACGAGCAGTACTTC
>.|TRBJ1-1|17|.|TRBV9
CASSQGPRGGLNTEAFF
TGTGCCAGCAGCCAAGGCCCCCGGGGGGGGCTGAACACTGAAGCTTTCTTT
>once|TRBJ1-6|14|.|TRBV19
CASKTTPWYSPLHF
TGTGCCAGTAAAACGACACCATGGTATTCACCCCTCCACTTT
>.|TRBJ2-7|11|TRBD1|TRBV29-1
CSAETGAEQYF
TGCAGCGCCGAGACAGGGGCCGAGCAGTACTTC
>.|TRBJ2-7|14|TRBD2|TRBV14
CASSQERGSYEQYF
TGTGCCAGCAGCCAAGAGCGGGGGAGCTACGAGCAGTACTTC
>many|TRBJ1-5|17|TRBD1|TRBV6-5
CASSSSQGQGASQPQHF
TGTGCCAGCAGTTCCTCTCAGGGGCAGGGGGCGAGTCAGCCCCAGCATTTT
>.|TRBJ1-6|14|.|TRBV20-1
CSARASDTNSPLHF
TGCAGTGCTAGGGCTTCCGACACCAATTCACCCCTCCACTTT
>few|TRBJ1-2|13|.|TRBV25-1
CASSESGFYGYTF
TGTGCCAGCAGTGAATCCGGGTTTTATGGCTACACCTTC
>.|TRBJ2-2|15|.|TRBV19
CASSNTAGIDGELFF
TGTGCCAGTAGTAATACTGCAGGGATCGACGGGGAGCTGTTTTTT
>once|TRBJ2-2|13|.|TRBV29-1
CSVFRGNTGELFF
TGCAGCGTATTTCGGGGGAACACCGGGGAGCTGTTTTTT
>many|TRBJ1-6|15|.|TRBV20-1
CSASPRVVFDSPLHF
TGCAGTGCTAGTCCCAGGGTAGTGTTTGATTCACCCCTCCACTTT
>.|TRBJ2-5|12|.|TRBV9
CASSGWKETQYF
TGTGCCAGCAGCGGATGGAAAGAGACCCAGTACTTC
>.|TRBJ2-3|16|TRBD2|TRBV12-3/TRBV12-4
CASSITLAGVGDTQYF
TGTGCCAGCAGCATTACTCTAGCGGGGGTAGGCGATACGCAGTATTTT
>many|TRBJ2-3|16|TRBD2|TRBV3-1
CASSQEGLAITDTQYF
TGTGCCAGCAGCCAAGAGGGACTAGCGATAACAGATACGCAGTATTTT
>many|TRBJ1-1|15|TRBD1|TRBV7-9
CASSQRQGAHTEAFF
TGTGCCAGCAGCCAAAGACAGGGGGCGCACACTGAAGCTTTCTTT
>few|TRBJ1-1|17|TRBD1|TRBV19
CASSVLPGQRMNTEAFF
TGTGCCAGTAGTGTTCTACCGGGACAGAGGATGAACACTGAAGCTTTCTTT
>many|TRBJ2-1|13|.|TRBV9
CASSGLVYNEQFF
TGTGCCAGCAGCGGTCTCGTCTACAATGAGCAGTTCTTC